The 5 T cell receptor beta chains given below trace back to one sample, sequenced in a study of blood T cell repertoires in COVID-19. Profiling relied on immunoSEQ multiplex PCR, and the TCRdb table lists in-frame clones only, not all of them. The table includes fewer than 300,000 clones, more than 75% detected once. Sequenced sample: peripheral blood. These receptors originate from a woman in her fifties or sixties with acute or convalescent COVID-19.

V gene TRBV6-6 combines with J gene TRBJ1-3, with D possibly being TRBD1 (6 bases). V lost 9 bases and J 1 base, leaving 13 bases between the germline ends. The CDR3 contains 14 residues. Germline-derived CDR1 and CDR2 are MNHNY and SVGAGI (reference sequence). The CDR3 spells CASKGGDSGNTIYF. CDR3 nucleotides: TGTGCCAGTAAGGGGGGGGATTCTGGAAACACCATATATTTT.

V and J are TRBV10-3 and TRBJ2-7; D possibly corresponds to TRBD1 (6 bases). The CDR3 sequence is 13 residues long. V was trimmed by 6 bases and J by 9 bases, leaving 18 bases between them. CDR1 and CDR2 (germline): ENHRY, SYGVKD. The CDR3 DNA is TGTGCCATCAGGACTCCACAGGGAGTAAGGCAGTACTTC. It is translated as CAIRTPQGVRQYF.

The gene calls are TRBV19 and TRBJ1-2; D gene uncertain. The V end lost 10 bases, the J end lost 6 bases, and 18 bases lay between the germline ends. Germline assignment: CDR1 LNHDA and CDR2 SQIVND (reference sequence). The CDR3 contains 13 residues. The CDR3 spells CATEAWAGHGYTF. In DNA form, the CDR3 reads TGTGCCACAGAAGCGTGGGCGGGTCATGGCTACACCTTC.

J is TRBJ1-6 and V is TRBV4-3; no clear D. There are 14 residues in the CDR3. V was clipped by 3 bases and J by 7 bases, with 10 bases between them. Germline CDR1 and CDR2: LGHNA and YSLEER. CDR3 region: CASSHAGSNSPLHF. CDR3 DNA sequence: TGCGCCAGCAGCCACGCCGGGTCAAATTCACCCCTCCACTTT.

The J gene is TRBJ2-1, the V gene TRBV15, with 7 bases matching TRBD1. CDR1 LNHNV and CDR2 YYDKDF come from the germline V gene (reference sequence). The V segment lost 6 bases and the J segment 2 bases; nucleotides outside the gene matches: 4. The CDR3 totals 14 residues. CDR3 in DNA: TGTGCCACCAGGGAGAGGGGGCCCTACAATGAGCAGTTCTTC. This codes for CATRERGPYNEQFF.